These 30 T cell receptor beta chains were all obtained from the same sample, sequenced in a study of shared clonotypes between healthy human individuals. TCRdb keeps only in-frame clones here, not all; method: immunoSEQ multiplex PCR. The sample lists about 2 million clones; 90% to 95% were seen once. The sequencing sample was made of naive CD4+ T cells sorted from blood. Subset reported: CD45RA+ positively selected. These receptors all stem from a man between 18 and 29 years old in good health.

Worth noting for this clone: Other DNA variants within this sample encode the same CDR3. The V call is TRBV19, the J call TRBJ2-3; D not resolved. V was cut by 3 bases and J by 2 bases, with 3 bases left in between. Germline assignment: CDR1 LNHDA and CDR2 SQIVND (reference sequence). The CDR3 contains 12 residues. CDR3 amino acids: CASSISTDTQYF. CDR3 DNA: TGTGCCAGTAGTATCTCCACAGATACGCAGTATTTT.

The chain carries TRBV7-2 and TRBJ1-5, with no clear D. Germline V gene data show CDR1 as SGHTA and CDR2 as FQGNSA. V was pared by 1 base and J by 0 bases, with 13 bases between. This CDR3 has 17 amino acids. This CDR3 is CASSLVSGPYSNQPQHF. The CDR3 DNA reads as TGTGCCAGCAGCTTAGTATCAGGACCGTATAGCAATCAGCCCCAGCATTTT.

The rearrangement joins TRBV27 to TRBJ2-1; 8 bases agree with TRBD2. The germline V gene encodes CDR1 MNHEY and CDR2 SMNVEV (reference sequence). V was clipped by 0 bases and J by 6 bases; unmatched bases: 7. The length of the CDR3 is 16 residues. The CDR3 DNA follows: TGTGCCAGCAGTTTATCGAGAGGACTAGCTGCCAATGAGCAGTTCTTC. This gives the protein CASSLSRGLAANEQFF.

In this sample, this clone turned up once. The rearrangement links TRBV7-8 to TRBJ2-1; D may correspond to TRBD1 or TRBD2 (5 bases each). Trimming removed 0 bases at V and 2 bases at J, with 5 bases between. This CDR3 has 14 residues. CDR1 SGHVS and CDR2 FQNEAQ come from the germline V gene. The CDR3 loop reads CASSLAGPYNEQFF. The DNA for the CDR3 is TGTGCCAGCAGCTTAGCGGGACCCTACAATGAGCAGTTCTTC. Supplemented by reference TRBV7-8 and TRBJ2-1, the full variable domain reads GAGVSQSPRYKVAKRGQDVALRCDPISGHVSLFWYQQALGQGPEFLTYFQNEAQLDKSGLPSDRFFAERPEGSVSTLKIQRTQQEDSAVYLCASSLAGPYNEQFFGPGTRLTVL.

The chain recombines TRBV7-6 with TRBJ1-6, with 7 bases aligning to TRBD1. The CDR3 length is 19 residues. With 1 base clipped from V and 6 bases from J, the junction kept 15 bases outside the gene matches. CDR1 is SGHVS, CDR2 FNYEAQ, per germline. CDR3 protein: CASSLDSGTRQGLNSPLHF. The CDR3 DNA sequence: TGTGCCAGCAGCTTAGATTCGGGGACGCGACAGGGCCTTAATTCACCCCTCCACTTT.

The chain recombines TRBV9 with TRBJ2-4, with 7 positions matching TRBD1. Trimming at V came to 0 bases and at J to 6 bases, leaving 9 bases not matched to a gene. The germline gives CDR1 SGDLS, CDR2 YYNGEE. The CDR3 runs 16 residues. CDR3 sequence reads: CASSVDVTGTANIQYF. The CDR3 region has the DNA TGTGCCAGCAGCGTAGACGTGACCGGGACAGCAAACATTCAGTACTTC.

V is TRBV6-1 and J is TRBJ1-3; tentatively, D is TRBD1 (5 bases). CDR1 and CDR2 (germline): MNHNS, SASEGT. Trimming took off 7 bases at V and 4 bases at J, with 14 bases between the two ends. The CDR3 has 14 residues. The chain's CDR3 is CASIFGQVGNTIYF. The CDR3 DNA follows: TGTGCCAGCATTTTCGGACAAGTGGGAAACACCATATATTTT.

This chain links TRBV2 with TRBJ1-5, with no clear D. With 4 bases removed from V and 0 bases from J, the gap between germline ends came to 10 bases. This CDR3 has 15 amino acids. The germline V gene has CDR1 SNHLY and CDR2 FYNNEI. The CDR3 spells CASSGGYSSNQPQHF. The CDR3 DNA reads TGTGCCAGCAGTGGGGGTTATAGTAGCAATCAGCCCCAGCATTTT.

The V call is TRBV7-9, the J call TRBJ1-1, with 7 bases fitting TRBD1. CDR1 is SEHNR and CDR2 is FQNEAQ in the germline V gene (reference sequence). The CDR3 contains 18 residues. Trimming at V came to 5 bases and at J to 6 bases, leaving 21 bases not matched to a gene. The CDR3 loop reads CASSPAANLVRDRSEAFF. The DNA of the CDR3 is TGTGCCAGCAGCCCTGCGGCTAACTTAGTGCGGGACAGATCTGAAGCTTTCTTT.

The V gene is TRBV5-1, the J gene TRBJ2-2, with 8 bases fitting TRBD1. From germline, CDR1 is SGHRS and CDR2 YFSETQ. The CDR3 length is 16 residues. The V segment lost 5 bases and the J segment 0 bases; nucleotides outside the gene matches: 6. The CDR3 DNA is TGCGCCAGCAGTCTTAGGACAGGGACGAACACCGGGGAGCTGTTTTTT. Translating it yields CASSLRTGTNTGELFF. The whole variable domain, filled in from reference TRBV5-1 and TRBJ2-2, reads KAGVTQTPRYLIKTRGQQVTLSCSPISGHRSVSWYQQTPGQGLQFLFEYFSETQRNKGNFPGRFSGRQFSNSRSEMNVSTLELGDSALYLCASSLRTGTNTGELFFGEGSRLTVL.

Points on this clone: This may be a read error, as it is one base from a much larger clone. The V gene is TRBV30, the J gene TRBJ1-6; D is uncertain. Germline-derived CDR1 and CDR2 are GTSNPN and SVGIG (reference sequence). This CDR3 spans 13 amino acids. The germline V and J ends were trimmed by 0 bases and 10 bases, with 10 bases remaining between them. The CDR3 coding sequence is TGTGCCTGGAGTGTACACGAGAGGTCACCCCTCCACTTT. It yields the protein CAWSVHERSPLHF.

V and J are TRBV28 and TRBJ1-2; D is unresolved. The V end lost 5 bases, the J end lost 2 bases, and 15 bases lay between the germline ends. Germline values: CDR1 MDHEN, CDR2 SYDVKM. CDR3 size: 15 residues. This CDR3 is CASSPTPGSNYGYTF. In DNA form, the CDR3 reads TGTGCCAGCAGTCCCACGCCAGGATCGAACTATGGCTACACCTTC.

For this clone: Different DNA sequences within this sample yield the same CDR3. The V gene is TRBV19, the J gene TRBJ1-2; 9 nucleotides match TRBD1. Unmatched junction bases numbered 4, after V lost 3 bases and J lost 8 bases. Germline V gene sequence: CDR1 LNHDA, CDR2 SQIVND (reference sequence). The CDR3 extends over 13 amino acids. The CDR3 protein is CASSIRDRDGYTF. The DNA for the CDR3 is TGTGCCAGTAGTATCCGGGACAGGGACGGCTACACCTTC.

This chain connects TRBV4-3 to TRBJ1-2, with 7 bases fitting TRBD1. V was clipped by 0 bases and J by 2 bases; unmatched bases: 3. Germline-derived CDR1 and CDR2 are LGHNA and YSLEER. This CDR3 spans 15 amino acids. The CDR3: CASSQEVGGNYGYTF. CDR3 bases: TGCGCCAGCAGCCAAGAGGTAGGGGGCAACTATGGCTACACCTTC.

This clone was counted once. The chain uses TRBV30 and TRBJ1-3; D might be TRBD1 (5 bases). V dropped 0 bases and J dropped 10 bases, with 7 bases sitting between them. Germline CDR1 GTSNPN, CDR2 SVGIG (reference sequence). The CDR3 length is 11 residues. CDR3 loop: CAWSVDRTIYF. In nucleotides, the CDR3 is TGTGCCTGGAGTGTAGACAGAACCATATATTTT.

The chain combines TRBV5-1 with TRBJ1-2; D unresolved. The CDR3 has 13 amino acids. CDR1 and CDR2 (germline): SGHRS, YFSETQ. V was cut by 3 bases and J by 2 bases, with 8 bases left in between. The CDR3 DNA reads TGCGCCAGCAGCTATACAGTAAACTATGGCTACACCTTC. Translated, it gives CASSYTVNYGYTF.

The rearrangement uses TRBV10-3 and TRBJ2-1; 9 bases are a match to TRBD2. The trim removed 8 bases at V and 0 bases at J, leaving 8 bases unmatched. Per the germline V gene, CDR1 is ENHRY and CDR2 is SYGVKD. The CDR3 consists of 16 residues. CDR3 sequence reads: CAIGGTSPSSYNEQFF. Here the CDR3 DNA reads TGTGCCATCGGCGGGACTAGCCCGAGCTCCTACAATGAGCAGTTCTTC.

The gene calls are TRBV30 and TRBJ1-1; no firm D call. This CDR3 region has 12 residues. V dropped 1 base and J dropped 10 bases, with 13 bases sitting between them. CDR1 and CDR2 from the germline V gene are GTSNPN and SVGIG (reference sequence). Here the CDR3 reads CAWSGKGRGAFF. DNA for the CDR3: TGTGCCTGGAGTGGGAAAGGGAGAGGAGCTTTCTTT. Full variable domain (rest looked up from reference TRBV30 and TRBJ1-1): SQTIHQWPATLVQPVGSPLSLECTVEGTSNPNLYWYRQAAGRGLQLLFYSVGIGQISSEVPQNLSASRPQDRQFILSSKKLLLSDSGFYLCAWSGKGRGAFFGQGTRLTVV.

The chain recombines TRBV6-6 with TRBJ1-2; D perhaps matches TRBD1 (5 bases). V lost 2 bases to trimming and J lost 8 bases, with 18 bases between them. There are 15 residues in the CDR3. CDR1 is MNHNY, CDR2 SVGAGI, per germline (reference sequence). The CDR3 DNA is TGTGCCAGCAGTTACCAGTTAAAGGGGCCTTACGGCTACACCTTC. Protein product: CASSYQLKGPYGYTF.

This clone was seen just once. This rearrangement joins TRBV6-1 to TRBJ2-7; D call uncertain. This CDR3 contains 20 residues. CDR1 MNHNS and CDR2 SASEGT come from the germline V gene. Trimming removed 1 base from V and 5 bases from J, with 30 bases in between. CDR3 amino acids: CASSEGGINPLGIRGNEQYF. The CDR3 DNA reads TGTGCCAGCAGTGAAGGGGGAATAAACCCCCTAGGGATTCGAGGCAACGAGCAGTACTTC.

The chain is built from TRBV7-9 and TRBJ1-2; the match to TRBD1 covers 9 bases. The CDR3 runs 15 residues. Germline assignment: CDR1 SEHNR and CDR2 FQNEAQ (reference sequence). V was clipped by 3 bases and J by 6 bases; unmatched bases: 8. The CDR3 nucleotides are TGTGCCAGCAGCTTTGCGACAGGGGGGCAGAATGGCTACACCTTC. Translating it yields CASSFATGGQNGYTF.

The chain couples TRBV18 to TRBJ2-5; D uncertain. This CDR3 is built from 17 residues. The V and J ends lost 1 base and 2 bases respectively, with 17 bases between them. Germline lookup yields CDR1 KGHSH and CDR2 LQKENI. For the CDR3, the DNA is TGTGCCAGCTCACCACTCGGAGCGAACGTCGGGCAAGAGACCCAGTACTTC. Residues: CASSPLGANVGQETQYF.

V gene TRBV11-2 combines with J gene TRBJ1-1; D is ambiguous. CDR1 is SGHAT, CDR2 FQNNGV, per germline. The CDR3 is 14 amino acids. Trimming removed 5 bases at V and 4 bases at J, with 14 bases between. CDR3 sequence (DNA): TGTGCCAGCAGCGGGAGTAGGTTTTCCACTGAAGCTTTCTTT. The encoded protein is CASSGSRFSTEAFF.

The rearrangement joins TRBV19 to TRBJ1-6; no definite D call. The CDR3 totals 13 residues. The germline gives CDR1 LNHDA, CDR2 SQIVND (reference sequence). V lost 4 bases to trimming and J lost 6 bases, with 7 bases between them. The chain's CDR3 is CASSNSFNSPLHF. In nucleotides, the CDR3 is TGTGCCAGTAGTAACAGTTTTAATTCACCCCTCCACTTT. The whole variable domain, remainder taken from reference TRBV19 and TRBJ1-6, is DGGITQSPKYLFRKEGQNVTLSCEQNLNHDAMYWYRQDPGQGLRLIYYSQIVNDFQKGDIAEGYSVSREKKESFPLTVTSAQKNPTAFYLCASSNSFNSPLHFGNGTRLTVT.

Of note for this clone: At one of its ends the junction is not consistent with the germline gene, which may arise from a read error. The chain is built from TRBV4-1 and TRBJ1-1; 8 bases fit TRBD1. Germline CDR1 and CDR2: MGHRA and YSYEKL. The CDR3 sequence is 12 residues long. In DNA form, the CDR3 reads TGCGCCAGCAGCCAAGATGGGACAGGCCCTGAATTT. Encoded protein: CASSQDGTGPEF.

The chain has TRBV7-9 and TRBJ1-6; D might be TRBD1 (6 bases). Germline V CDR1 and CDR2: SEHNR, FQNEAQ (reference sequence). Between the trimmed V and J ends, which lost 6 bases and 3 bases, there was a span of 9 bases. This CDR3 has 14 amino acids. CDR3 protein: CASSRQDYNSPLHF. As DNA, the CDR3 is TGTGCCAGCAGTAGACAGGACTATAATTCACCCCTCCACTTT.

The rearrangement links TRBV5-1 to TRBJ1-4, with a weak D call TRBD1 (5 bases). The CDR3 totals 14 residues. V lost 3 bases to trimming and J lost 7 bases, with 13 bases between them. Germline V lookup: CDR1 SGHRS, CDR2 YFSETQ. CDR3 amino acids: CASSSGLRGEKLFF. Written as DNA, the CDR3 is TGCGCCAGCAGCTCGGGACTCAGAGGTGAAAAACTGTTTTTT.

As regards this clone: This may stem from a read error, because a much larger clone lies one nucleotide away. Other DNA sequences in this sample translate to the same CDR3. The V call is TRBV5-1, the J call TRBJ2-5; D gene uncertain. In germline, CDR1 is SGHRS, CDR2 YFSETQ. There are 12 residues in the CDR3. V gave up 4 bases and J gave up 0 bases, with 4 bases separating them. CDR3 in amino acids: CASSLDQETQYF. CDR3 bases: TGCGCCAGCAGCCTGGACCAAGAGACCCAGTACTTC.

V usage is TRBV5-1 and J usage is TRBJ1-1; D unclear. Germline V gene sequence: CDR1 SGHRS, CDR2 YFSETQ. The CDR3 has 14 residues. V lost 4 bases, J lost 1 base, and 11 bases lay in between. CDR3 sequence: CASSTGRQNTEAFF. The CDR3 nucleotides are TGCGCCAGCAGCACCGGACGGCAGAACACTGAAGCTTTCTTT.

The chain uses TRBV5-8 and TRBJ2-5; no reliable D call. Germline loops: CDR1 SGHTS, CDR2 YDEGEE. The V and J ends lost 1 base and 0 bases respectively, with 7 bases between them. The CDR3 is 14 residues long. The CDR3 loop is CASSLLTYQETQYF. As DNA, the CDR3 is TGTGCCAGCAGCTTGCTGACGTACCAAGAGACCCAGTACTTC. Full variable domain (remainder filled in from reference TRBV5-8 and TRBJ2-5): EAGVTQSPTHLIKTRGQQATLRCSPISGHTSVYWYQQALGLGLQFLLWYDEGEERNRGNFPPRFSGRQFPNYSSELNVNALELEDSALYLCASSLLTYQETQYFGPGTRLLVL.